These T cell receptor beta chains were read from a single sample in a study of control samples from healthy donors and cancer patients. Libraries were prepared by immunoSEQ multiplex PCR; TCRdb keeps only in-frame clonotypes and omits some of them. This sample has 95,000 to 100,000 clones, with roughly 78% found just once. Sequencing input: blood. These receptors were taken from a man between 60 and 70 years old in good health. CDR3s include the opening cysteine and the closing phenylalanine or tryptophan. Clone sizes are given selectively: once, few, many, or a class where the clone is expanded.

clone size	V gene	J gene	CDR3 protein
NA	TRBV2	TRBJ1-5	CASSESGTGTGGPQHF
NA	TRBV4-1	TRBJ2-5	CASSQGRTGRSRVRETQYF
NA	TRBV2	TRBJ2-7	CAGQSLGEQYF
NA	TRBV2	TRBJ2-3	CASSDRQGGTDTQYF
once	TRBV7-2	TRBJ2-3	CASSLNPDTQYF
NA	TRBV7-8	TRBJ2-3	CASSVRRGTPTDTQYF
NA	TRBV5-1	TRBJ1-1	CASSLGLNAEAFF
NA	TRBV28	TRBJ2-4	CASSPITGTIAKNIQYF
NA	TRBV6-1	TRBJ1-2	CASSERDGYTF
NA	TRBV9	TRBJ2-2	CASSVEMEAGGPRFYTGELFF
NA	TRBV6-4	TRBJ2-1	CASSVGTSGGANEQFF
NA	TRBV20-1	TRBJ2-7	CSASRGGTEVRF
NA	TRBV3-1/TRBV3-2	TRBJ2-2	CASSQDLNTPELFF
NA	TRBV19	TRBJ1-1	CASSIYQGTEAFF
NA	TRBV12-3/TRBV12-4	TRBJ1-1	CASSLMVGTEAFF
NA	TRBV9	TRBJ2-7	CASSVIAGEEQYF
NA	TRBV6-5	TRBJ1-4	CASSRGQGGEKLFF
NA	TRBV7-9	TRBJ2-3	CASTMGQRDLTDTQYF
NA	TRBV5-4	TRBJ2-1	CASSWERGSSYNEQFF
NA	TRBV3-1/TRBV3-2	TRBJ1-5	CASSQDTGNQPQHF
NA	TRBV14	TRBJ1-2	CASSQDLAPNYGYTF
NA	TRBV14	TRBJ2-5	CASSQAPGQGLPQDTQYF
NA	TRBV28	TRBJ2-2	CASSSAGVNTGELFF
NA	TRBV2	TRBJ1-5	CASSVRARGNQPQHF
NA	TRBV21-1	TRBJ2-1	CASSPLLGGPHNEQFF
NA	TRBV12-3/TRBV12-4	TRBJ2-1	CASSLGTGGRFF
NA	TRBV13	TRBJ2-3	CASSLVLAGGPGDTQYF
NA	TRBV11-2	TRBJ2-5	CASSPGTSGQETQYF
few	TRBV18	TRBJ1-3	CASSSNPGSSGNTIYF
NA	TRBV28	TRBJ2-7	CASIFSRGGLSYEQYF
NA	TRBV5-6	TRBJ2-7	CASSGDSPYEQYF
NA	TRBV13	TRBJ1-2	CASSRMGRPGSGGYTF
NA	TRBV14	TRBJ2-3	CASSRQLASTDTQYF
NA	TRBV11-2	TRBJ1-4	CASSLAPVGGEKLFF
NA	TRBV6-5	TRBJ1-4	CASSPGWTNEKLFF
NA	TRBV27	TRBJ1-2	CASSFTGWAGGSYGYTF
NA	TRBV11-2	TRBJ2-1	CASSPRTSGSRNEQFF
NA	TRBV5-6	TRBJ1-1	CASSLVTYTEAFF
NA	TRBV14	TRBJ1-1	CASSQETGDTEAFF
NA	TRBV30	TRBJ2-6	CAWGQGPSSGANVLTF
NA	TRBV3-1/TRBV3-2	TRBJ2-5	CASRTSENQETQYF